This entry features one TCR beta chain sequence. Its antigen is as yet unknown. The data stem from a study of CD8+CD57+ T cells in acquired aplastic anemia. Study-level information: Healthy donors gave 9.5 million to 12 million reads on average for CD4+ cells. The study's findings and limits: No significant difference in CD8+ Simpson's diversity was found between patients and controls. Comparison of patients with controls identified around 30 shared CD8+ CDR3 sequences.

Genomic DNA provided the template from which TCR beta VDJ and CDR3 profiles were obtained. A single record per CDR3 protein comes from TCRdb applying MiXCR to the reads. The sample yields about 180,000 distinct CDR3 sequences, 35% to 50% seen once. Per the germline V gene, CDR1 is ENHRY and CDR2 is SYGVKD. Trimming pared 0 bases from V and 5 bases from J, leaving 14 bases between. This CDR3 contains 15 residues. The V and J genes are TRBV10-3 and TRBJ2-7; weak D call: TRBD2 (5 bases). Sequencing was done on a sample of sorted CD4+, CD8+, or CD8+CD57+ T cells (not recorded which) from PBMCs. This sequence originates from a human donor in good health. DNA of the CDR3: TGTGCCATCAGTGAGTCGCAAAGAGGGTTCGACGAGCAGTACTTC. Translation: CAISESQRGFDEQYF.